Listed below are T cell receptor beta chains from one sample, sequenced in a study of T-cell reconstitution after alpha-beta-depleted transplantation in children. TCRdb itself ran the PCR reads through MiXCR, one entry per CDR3 protein. The data contain 600,000 to 700,000 distinct CDR3 sequences, 16% of them seen just once; the ten biggest clones take up 1.1%. This specimen consisted of PBMCs from the stem cell graft donor, obtained from the stem cell graft. The origin of the receptors is a human donor who donated a stem cell graft to a child with acute myeloid leukemia. The CDR3 runs from the conserved cysteine through the conserved F or W. The D gene is left open where the match is weak. Only part of the rows carry a size: once, few, many, or a class if the clone is expanded.

>TRBD1|many|TRBJ1-5|TRBV20-1
TGCAGTGCTAGTCTTAGGGGGCGCACTCAGCCCCAGCATTTT
CSASLRGRTQPQHF
>TRBD1|.|TRBJ1-1|TRBV7-9
TGTGCCAGCAGCCAACTGGGACAGGGGGCGATCACTGAAGCTTTCTTT
CASSQLGQGAITEAFF
>.|many|TRBJ1-6|TRBV20-1
TGCAGTGCTAGACCGGGACACCAAAATTCACCCCTCCACTTT
CSARPGHQNSPLHF
>TRBD2|.|TRBJ2-1|TRBV20-1
TGCTGTGCAGAGGGAGTGAGTGAGATCGGACTAGGCGATGAGCAGTTCTTC
CCAEGVSEIGLGDEQFF
>TRBD1|.|TRBJ2-3|TRBV7-7
TGTGCCAGCAGCGTCGGGACAGGGGTTTCCAATACGCAGTATTTT
CASSVGTGVSNTQYF
>TRBD1|.|TRBJ1-1|TRBV20-1
TGCAGTGCGAAGACAGGGGGACGGAACACTGAAGCTTTCTTT
CSAKTGGRNTEAFF
>TRBD2|many|TRBJ2-1|TRBV6-1
TGTGCCAGCAACTCCAGGGAGGGGAGCAATGAGCAGTTCTTC
CASNSREGSNEQFF
>.|.|TRBJ1-4|TRBV5-1
TGCGCCAGCAGCTGGACAGTTAATGAAAAACTGTTTTTT
CASSWTVNEKLFF
>TRBD1|.|TRBJ2-2|TRBV20-1
TGCAGTGCCCTCTCGACAGGGGCGGGAATATACACCGGGGAGCTGTTTTTT
CSALSTGAGIYTGELFF
>.|.|TRBJ1-1|TRBV7-2
TGTGCCAGCAGCTTAGAGGGCGGCGAAACTGAAGCTTTCTTT
CASSLEGGETEAFF
>.|many|TRBJ2-3|TRBV20-1
TGCAGTGCTTCTCTATCCTGGAGCACAGATACGCAGTATTTT
CSASLSWSTDTQYF
>.|many|TRBJ1-2|TRBV20-1
TGCAGTGCGTGGACAGCCAACTATGGCTACACCTTC
CSAWTANYGYTF
>.|many|TRBJ2-2|TRBV6-2/TRBV6-3
TGTGCCAGCAGCCCGACTTTTGTCGGGGAGCTGTTTTTT
CASSPTFVGELFF
>.|.|TRBJ1-3|TRBV20-1
TGCAGTGCTAGAGATTCAGGGGCAGGAAACACCATATATTTT
CSARDSGAGNTIYF
>TRBD2|few|TRBJ2-2|TRBV5-1
TGCGCCAGCAGCCCGATAACTAGCGGGGTCTTTCGAAACACCGGGGAGCTGTTTTTT
CASSPITSGVFRNTGELFF
>TRBD2|many|TRBJ2-7|TRBV20-1
TGCAGTGCTAGCCGGCGGGGGGGCCGCTACGAGCAGTACTTC
CSASRRGGRYEQYF
>.|few|TRBJ2-2|TRBV5-5
TGTGCCAGCAGCTTGGACCAGCCCACCGGGGAGCTGTTTTTT
CASSLDQPTGELFF
>.|many|TRBJ1-1|TRBV7-2
TGTGCCAGCAGCATTATCGGGGCGGACACTGAAGCTTTCTTT
CASSIIGADTEAFF
>.|.|TRBJ1-2|TRBV27
TGTGCCAGCAGTGCCGGACAGGGCTACACCTTC
CASSAGQGYTF
>.|few|TRBJ2-5|TRBV5-1
TGCGCCAGCAGCCAAGAGTGGGGAGAGACCCAGTACTTC
CASSQEWGETQYF
>TRBD1|few|TRBJ2-5|TRBV12-3/TRBV12-4
TGTGCCAGCAGTTCCCCGGACAGGGGAGGTCAAGAGACCCAGTACTTC
CASSSPDRGGQETQYF
>TRBD1|.|TRBJ1-3|TRBV25-1
TGTGCCAGCAGTCTCCACGGGACAGGGGACACCATATATTTT
CASSLHGTGDTIYF
>.|many|TRBJ2-7|TRBV29-1
TGCAGCGTTAGGGGAAGCGCCTACGAGCAGTACTTC
CSVRGSAYEQYF
>.|many|TRBJ2-1|TRBV7-9
TGTGCCAGCAGCTTAGTGGCAGGGCCACCCTACAATGAGCAGTTCTTC
CASSLVAGPPYNEQFF
>.|many|TRBJ1-2|TRBV7-2
TGTGCCAGCAGCTTAGTTAGGCGTACCTATGGCTACACCTTC
CASSLVRRTYGYTF
>.|.|TRBJ2-2|TRBV7-6
TGTGCCAGCAGGGCCGCCACCGGGGAGCTGTTTTTT
CASRAATGELFF
>.|few|TRBJ1-1|TRBV20-1
TGCAGTGCTGACATGGGGAACACTGAAGCTTTCTTT
CSADMGNTEAFF
>.|many|TRBJ1-1|TRBV5-1
TGTGCCAGCAGCCCAACAGGCACTGAAGCTTTCTTT
CASSPTGTEAFF
>.|.|TRBJ2-1|TRBV5-1
TGCGCCAGCAGCTTGGGGACGGCGGATCCCCACAATGAGCAGTTCTTC
CASSLGTADPHNEQFF
>.|many|TRBJ1-2|TRBV29-1
TGCAGCGTTGAAGAGGGAACAGACTACTATGGCTACACCTTC
CSVEEGTDYYGYTF
>TRBD1|.|TRBJ1-2|TRBV4-3
TGCGCCAGCAGCCAAGAACAGGGGAAGTATGGCTACACCTTC
CASSQEQGKYGYTF
>TRBD1|many|TRBJ2-7|TRBV6-1
TGTGCCACTCATAGAACAGGGGGCTTCTACGAGCAGTACTTC
CATHRTGGFYEQYF
>.|many|TRBJ2-5|TRBV10-3
TGTGCCATCAGTGGGCAGGGAAAGACCCAGTACTTC
CAISGQGKTQYF
>.|.|TRBJ1-3|TRBV9
TGTGCCAGCAGCGAAGTCATCAGTGGAAACACCATATATTTT
CASSEVISGNTIYF
>.|many|TRBJ1-2|TRBV20-1
TGCAGTGCTAGAGTGCCAGGGGATTACTATGGCTACACCTTC
CSARVPGDYYGYTF
>TRBD1|few|TRBJ1-3|TRBV5-1
TGCGCCAGCAGCTTGGTACAGGGGGAAGGAAACACCATATATTTT
CASSLVQGEGNTIYF
>.|.|TRBJ1-1|TRBV28
TGTGCCAGCACCTACAAGAACACTGAAGCTTTCTTT
CASTYKNTEAFF
>.|few|TRBJ2-1|TRBV29-1
TGCAGCGTGAGTGGGATCGTCTCCTACAATGAGCAGTTCTTC
CSVSGIVSYNEQFF
>.|.|TRBJ1-5|TRBV20-1
TGCAGTGCTCACGGACAGCCGACAGATCAGCCCCAGCATTTT
CSAHGQPTDQPQHF
>.|.|TRBJ2-3|TRBV7-2
TGTGCCAGCAGCTTACTAGTGGCCACAGATACGCAGTATTTT
CASSLLVATDTQYF
>TRBD2|.|TRBJ2-3|TRBV6-1
TGTGCCAGCAGTCGGCCGGGACTAGATTTCACAGATACGCAGTATTTT
CASSRPGLDFTDTQYF
>.|many|TRBJ1-1|TRBV29-1
TGCAGCGTTGAAGATCACGGGGGGAACACTGAAGCTTTCTTT
CSVEDHGGNTEAFF
>.|many|TRBJ2-3|TRBV24-1
TGTGCCACCAGCGGGGGTAGCACAGATACGCAGTATTTT
CATSGGSTDTQYF
>.|many|TRBJ1-2|TRBV28
TGTGCCGTCCTCGGGGGGACGGGCTATGGCTACACCTTC
CAVLGGTGYGYTF
>.|many|TRBJ1-5|TRBV20-1
TGCAGTGCTAGAGATAACGGGGGGAGACAGCCCCAGCATTTT
CSARDNGGRQPQHF